The 8 T cell receptor beta chains presented below share a single source sample, sequenced in a study of beta chain features in type 1 diabetes. Reverse transcription of all isolated RNA meant that expressed TCRB transcripts were sequenced. Sequencing used immunoSEQ multiplex PCR; TCRdb keeps in-frame clones, though not all of them. The data hold about 620,000 clones, with around 16% observed a single time. The source material was naive CD4+ T cells from blood. The receptors were gathered from a man aged 18 to 30 in good health.

This clone has more than one count but fewer than ten. The chain is built from TRBV12-5 and TRBJ1-2; D is unclear. The germline gives CDR1 LGHNT, CDR2 FRNRAP. The CDR3 is made up of 12 amino acids. The V gene lost 2 bases and the J gene lost 3 bases, with 4 bases spanning the gap. The CDR3 here is CASGLNDYGYTF. CDR3 DNA sequence: TGTGCTAGTGGTTTGAATGACTATGGCTACACCTTC.

The rearrangement joins TRBV6-5 to TRBJ2-7, with no clear D. Looked up from germline, CDR1 is MNHEY and CDR2 is SVGAGI. This CDR3 is 11 amino acids long. V dropped 6 bases and J dropped 11 bases, with 14 bases sitting between them. CDR3 loop: CASRVGQAEYF. CDR3 nucleotide sequence: TGTGCCAGCAGGGTCGGGCAGGCAGAGTACTTC.

This clone has only a few counts. The rearrangement joins TRBV25-1 to TRBJ2-7, with TRBD1 identical over 7 bases. The germline V gene encodes CDR1 MGHDK and CDR2 SYGVNS. The CDR3 has 15 residues. J was trimmed by 4 bases and V by 5 bases; bases with no gene match: 11. The CDR3 reads CASSSQTGKSYEQYF. The CDR3 coding sequence is TGTGCCAGCAGTTCCCAGACAGGGAAGAGTTACGAGCAGTACTTC.

This clone appeared a few times. The chain uses TRBV15 and TRBJ2-1; perhaps TRBD2 as D (6 bases). This CDR3 spans 16 amino acids. Trimming left V 0 bases short and J 4 bases short, with 13 bases between. Germline CDR1 and CDR2: LNHNV and YYDKDF (reference sequence). The CDR3 here is CATSRDVAANYNEQFF. CDR3 DNA sequence: TGTGCCACCAGCAGAGACGTAGCGGCCAATTACAATGAGCAGTTCTTC. Using reference TRBV15 and TRBJ2-1 for the parts outside the CDR3, the full variable domain is DAMVIQNPRYQVTQFGKPVTLSCSQTLNHNVMYWYQQKSSQAPKLLFHYYDKDFNNEADTPDNFQSRRPNTSFCFLDIRSPGLGDTAMYLCATSRDVAANYNEQFFGPGTRLTVL.

The chain joins TRBV4-1 to TRBJ2-1; D gene uncertain. Trimming took off 1 base at V and 0 bases at J, with 7 bases between the two ends. The CDR3 length is 15 residues. Germline V CDR1 and CDR2: MGHRA, YSYEKL. For the CDR3, the DNA is TGCGCCAGCAGCCAAGGACGGACCTCCTACAATGAGCAGTTCTTC. It specifies CASSQGRTSYNEQFF.

This clone has only a few counts. The CDR3 sequence: CASGQGGNTEAFF. In nucleotides, the CDR3 is TGTGCCAGCGGACAGGGGGGAAACACTGAAGCTTTCTTT. J is TRBJ1-1 and V is TRBV7-3, with 10 bases matching TRBD1. Germline loops: CDR1 SGHTA, CDR2 FQGTGA. The CDR3 totals 13 residues. V trimming: 8 bases; J trimming: 2 bases; junction bases outside the gene matches: 2.

This clone has only a few counts. The rearrangement joins TRBV28 to TRBJ2-7, with TRBD1 matching over 10 bases. This CDR3 is 15 amino acids long. The trim removed 7 bases at V and 1 base at J, leaving 7 bases unmatched. Germline-derived CDR1 and CDR2 are MDHEN and SYDVKM. The chain's CDR3 is CASTGTGDISYEQYF. The CDR3 DNA is TGTGCCAGCACCGGGACAGGGGATATTTCCTACGAGCAGTACTTC.

The J gene is TRBJ1-4, the V gene TRBV28; TRBD1 might be the D (6 bases). Germline V gene sequence: CDR1 MDHEN, CDR2 SYDVKM. V gave up 6 bases and J gave up 5 bases, with 13 bases separating them. The CDR3 spans 14 residues. Here the CDR3 DNA reads TGTGCCAGCAGGCTACAGGGTAAAAATGAAAAACTGTTTTTT. The encoded protein is CASRLQGKNEKLFF.